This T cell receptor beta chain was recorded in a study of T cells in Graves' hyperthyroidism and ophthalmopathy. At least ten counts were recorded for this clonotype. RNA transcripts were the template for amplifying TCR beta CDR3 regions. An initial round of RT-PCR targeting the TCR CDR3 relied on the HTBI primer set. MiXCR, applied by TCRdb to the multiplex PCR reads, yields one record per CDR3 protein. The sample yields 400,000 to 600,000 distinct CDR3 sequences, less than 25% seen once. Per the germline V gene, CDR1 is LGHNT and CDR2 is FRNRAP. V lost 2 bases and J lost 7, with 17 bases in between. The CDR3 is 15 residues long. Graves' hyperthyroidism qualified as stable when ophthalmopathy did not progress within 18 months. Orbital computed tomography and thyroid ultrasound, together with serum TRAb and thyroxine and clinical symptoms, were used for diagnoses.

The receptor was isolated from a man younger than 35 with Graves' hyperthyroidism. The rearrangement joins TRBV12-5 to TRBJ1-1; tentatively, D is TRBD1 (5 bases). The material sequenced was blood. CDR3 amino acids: CASGLPLGAAHEAFF. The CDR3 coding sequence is TGTGCTAGTGGTTTGCCATTAGGGGCCGCCCATGAAGCTTTCTTT.